This T cell receptor (beta chain) was identified during a study of blood T cell repertoires in COVID-19. Study as a whole: Acute-phase and convalescent COVID-19 samples originated in the United States, Italy and Spain. PBMCs, B-cell-depleted T cells, or T cells provided the cDNA or gDNA that made up the material.

As processed by the authors: Reference gene primers were amplified, and this amplification served to estimate nucleated cell counts. The method was immunoSEQ multiplex PCR; TCRdb's version includes in-frame clones alone and lacks a portion of them. Clone size and the V and J calls come from that table; the DNA yielded D and trimming. The sample gives about 120,000 clones, less than 90% of which show up once; 2% to 2.5% is in the top ten. The sample comprised peripheral blood. The TCR comes from a man aged 25 to 40 with acute or convalescent COVID-19.

This CDR3 reads CAIGPQGSGNEQFF. The CDR3 coding sequence is TGTGCCATCGGTCCCCAGGGTTCTGGCAATGAGCAGTTCTTC. The J gene is TRBJ2-1, the V gene TRBV10-3, with D possibly being TRBD1 (5 bases). CDR1 is ENHRY, CDR2 SYGVKD, per germline. The CDR3 sequence is 14 residues long. The V gene lost 8 bases and the J gene lost 6 bases, with 17 bases spanning the gap.